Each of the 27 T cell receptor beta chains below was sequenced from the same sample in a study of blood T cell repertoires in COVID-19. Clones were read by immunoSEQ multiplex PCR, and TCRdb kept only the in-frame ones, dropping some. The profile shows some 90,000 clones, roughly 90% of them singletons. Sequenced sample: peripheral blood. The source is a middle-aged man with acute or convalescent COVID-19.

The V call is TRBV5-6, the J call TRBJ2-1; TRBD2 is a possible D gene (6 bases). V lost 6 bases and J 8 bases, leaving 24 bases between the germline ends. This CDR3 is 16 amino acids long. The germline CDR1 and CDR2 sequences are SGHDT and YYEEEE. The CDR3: CASIGGAWDSDDEQFF. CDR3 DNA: TGTGCCAGCATCGGCGGGGCGTGGGACTCCGATGATGAGCAGTTCTTC.

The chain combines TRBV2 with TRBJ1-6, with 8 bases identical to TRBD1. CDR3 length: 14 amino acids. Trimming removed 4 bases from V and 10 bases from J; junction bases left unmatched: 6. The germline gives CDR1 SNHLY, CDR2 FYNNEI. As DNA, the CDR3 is TGTGCCAGCAGTGTGGGCAGGGGGCAATCACCCCTCCACTTT. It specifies CASSVGRGQSPLHF.

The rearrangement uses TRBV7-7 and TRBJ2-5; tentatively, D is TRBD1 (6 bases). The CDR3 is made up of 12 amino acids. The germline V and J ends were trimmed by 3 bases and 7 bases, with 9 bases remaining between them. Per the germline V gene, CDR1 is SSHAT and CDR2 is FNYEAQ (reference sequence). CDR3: CASSLDRGTQYF. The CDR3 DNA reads TGTGCCAGCAGCTTGGACAGAGGGACCCAGTACTTC.

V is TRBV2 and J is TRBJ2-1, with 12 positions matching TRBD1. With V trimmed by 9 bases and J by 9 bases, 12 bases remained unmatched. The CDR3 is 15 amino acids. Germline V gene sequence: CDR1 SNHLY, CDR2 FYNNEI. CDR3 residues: CARAAIGTGGFEQFF. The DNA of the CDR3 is TGTGCCAGGGCGGCCATCGGGACAGGGGGCTTTGAGCAGTTCTTC.

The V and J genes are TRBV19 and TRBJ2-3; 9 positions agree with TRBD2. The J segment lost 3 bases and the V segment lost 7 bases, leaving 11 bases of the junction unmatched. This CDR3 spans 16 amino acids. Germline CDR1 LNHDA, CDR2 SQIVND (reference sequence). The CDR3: CASKAGGYPRTDTQYF. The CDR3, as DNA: TGTGCCAGTAAGGCGGGGGGGTACCCTCGGACAGATACGCAGTATTTT. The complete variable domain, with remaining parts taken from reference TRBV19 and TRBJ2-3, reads DGGITQSPKYLFRKEGQNVTLSCEQNLNHDAMYWYRQDPGQGLRLIYYSQIVNDFQKGDIAEGYSVSREKKESFPLTVTSAQKNPTAFYLCASKAGGYPRTDTQYFGPGTRLTVL.

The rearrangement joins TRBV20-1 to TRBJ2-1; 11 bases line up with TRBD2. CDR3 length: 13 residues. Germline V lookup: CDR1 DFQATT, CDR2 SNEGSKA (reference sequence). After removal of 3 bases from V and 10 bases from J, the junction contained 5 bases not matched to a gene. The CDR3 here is CSASSGTSGEQFF. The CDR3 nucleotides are TGCAGTGCTAGTTCCGGGACTAGCGGAGAGCAGTTCTTC.

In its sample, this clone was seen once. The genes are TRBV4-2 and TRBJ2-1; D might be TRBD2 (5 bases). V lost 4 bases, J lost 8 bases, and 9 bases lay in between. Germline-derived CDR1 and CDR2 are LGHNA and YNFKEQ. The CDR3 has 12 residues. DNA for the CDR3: TGTGCCAGCAGCCGACTCGGGGATGAGCAGTTCTTC. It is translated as CASSRLGDEQFF.

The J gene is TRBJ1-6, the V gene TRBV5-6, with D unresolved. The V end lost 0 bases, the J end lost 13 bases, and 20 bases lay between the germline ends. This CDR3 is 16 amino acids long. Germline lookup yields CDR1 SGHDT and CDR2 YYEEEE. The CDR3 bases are TGTGCCAGCAGCTTGGTAGGCGGAGGGAGCGTAGTTCCCCTCCACTTT. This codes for CASSLVGGGSVVPLHF.

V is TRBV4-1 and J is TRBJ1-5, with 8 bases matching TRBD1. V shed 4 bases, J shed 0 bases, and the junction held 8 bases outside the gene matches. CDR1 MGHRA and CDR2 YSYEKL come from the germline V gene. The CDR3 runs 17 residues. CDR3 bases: TGCGCCAGCAGCCTCGGACAGGGAATATATAGCAATCAGCCCCAGCATTTT. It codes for CASSLGQGIYSNQPQHF.

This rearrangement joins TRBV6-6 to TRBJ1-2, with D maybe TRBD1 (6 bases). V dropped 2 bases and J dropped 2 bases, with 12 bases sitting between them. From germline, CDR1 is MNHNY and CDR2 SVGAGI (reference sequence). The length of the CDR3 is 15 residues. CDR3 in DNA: TGTGCCAGCAGTTACGTCCCTCAGGGGAACTATGGCTACACCTTC. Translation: CASSYVPQGNYGYTF.

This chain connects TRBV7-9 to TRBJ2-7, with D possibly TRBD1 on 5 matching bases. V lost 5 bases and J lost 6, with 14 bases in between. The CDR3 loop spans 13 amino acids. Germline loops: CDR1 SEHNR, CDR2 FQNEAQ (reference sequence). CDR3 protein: CASSVPGLREQYF. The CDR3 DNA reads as TGTGCCAGCAGCGTTCCAGGGTTGCGCGAGCAGTACTTC.

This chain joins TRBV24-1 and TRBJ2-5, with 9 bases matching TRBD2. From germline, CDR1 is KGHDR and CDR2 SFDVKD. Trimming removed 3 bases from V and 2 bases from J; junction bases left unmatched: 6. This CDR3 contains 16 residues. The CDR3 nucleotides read TGTGCCACCAGTGATCTCGCTAGCGGGGTACAAGAGACCCAGTACTTC. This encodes CATSDLASGVQETQYF.

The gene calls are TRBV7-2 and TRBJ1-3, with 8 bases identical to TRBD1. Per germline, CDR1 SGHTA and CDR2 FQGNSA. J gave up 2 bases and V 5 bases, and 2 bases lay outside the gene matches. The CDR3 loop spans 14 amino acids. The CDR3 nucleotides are TGTGCCAGCAGCCTGGACAGGGCTGGAAACACCATATATTTT. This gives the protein CASSLDRAGNTIYF.

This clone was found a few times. The CDR3: CASSLYRGSNTGELFF. The DNA of the CDR3 is TGTGCCAGCAGCTTGTATCGGGGATCGAACACCGGGGAGCTGTTTTTT. V is TRBV5-4 and J is TRBJ2-2; the D gene is possibly TRBD2 (5 bases). This CDR3 is 16 amino acids long. The V gene lost 1 base and the J gene lost 0 bases, with 10 bases spanning the gap. Germline V CDR1 and CDR2: SGHNT, YYREEE (reference sequence). Filled out from reference TRBV5-4 and TRBJ2-2, the complete variable domain reads ETGVTQSPTHLIKTRGQQVTLRCSSQSGHNTVSWYQQALGQGPQFIFQYYREEENGRGNFPPRFSGLQFPNYSSELNVNALELDDSALYLCASSLYRGSNTGELFFGEGSRLTVL.

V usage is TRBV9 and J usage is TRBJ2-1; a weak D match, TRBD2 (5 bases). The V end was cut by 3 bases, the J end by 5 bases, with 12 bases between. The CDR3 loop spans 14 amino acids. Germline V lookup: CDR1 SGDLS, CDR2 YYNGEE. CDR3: CASSGGAYNNEQFF. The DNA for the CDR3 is TGTGCCAGCAGCGGGGGAGCCTATAACAATGAGCAGTTCTTC.

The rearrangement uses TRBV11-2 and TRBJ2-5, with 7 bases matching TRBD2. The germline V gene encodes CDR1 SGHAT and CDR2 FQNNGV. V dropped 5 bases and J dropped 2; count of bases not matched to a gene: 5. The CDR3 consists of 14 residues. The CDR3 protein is CASSTGGNQETQYF. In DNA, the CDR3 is TGTGCCAGCAGCACCGGGGGGAATCAAGAGACCCAGTACTTC.

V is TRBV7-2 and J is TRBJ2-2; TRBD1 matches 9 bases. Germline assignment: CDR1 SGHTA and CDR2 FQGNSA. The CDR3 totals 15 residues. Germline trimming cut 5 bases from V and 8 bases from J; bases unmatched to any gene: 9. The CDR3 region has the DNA TGTGCCAGCAGCCCCACAGGGGGCGCATGGGGGGAGCTGTTTTTT. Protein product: CASSPTGGAWGELFF.

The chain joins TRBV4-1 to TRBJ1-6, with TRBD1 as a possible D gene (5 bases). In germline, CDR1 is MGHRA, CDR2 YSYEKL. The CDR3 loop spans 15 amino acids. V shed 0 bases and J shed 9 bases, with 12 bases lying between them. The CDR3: CASSQEGGISSPLHF. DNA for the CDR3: TGCGCCAGCAGCCAAGAGGGGGGGATTAGTTCACCCCTCCACTTT.

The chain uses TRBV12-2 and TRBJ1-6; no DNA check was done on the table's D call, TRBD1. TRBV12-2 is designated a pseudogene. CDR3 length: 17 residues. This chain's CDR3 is CASRLEAPTGEESPLHF. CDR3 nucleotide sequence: TGTGCAAGTCGCTTAGAAGCCCCGACAGGGGAGGAATCACCCCTCCACTTT.

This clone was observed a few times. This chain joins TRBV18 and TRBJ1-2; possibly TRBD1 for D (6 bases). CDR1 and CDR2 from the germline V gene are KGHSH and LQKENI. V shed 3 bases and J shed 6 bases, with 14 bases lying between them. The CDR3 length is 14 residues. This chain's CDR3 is CASSPRGAHDGYTF. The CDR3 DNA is TGTGCCAGCTCACCGCGGGGGGCTCATGATGGCTACACCTTC.

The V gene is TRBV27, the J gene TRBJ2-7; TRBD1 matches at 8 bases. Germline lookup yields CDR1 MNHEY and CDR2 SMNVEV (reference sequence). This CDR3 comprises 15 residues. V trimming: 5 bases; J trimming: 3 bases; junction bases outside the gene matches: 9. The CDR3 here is CASSPIGQGFYEQYF. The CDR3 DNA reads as TGTGCCAGCAGTCCTATTGGACAGGGCTTCTACGAGCAGTACTTC.

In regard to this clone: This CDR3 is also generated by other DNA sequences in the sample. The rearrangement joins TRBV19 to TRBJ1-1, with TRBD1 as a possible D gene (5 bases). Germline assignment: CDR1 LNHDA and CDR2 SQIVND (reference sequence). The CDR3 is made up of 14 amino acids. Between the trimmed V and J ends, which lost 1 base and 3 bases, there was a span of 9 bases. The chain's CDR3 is CASSIVARDTEAFF. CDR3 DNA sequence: TGTGCCAGTAGTATAGTGGCCAGGGACACTGAAGCTTTCTTT.

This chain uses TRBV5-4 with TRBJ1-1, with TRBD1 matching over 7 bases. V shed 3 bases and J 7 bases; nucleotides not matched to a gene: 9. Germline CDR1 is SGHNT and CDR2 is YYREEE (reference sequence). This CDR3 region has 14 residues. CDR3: CASSSRDSPLEAFF. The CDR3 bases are TGTGCCAGCAGCTCCCGGGACAGTCCTCTTGAAGCTTTCTTT.

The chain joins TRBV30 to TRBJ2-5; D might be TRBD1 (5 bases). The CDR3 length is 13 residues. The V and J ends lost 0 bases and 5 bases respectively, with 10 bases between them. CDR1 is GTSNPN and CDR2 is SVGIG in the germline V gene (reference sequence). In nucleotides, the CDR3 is TGTGCCTGGAGTGTTCAGGGTTGGGAGACCCAGTACTTC. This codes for CAWSVQGWETQYF.

CDR3 amino acids: CASKPRQTANEKLFF. In DNA form, the CDR3 reads TGTGCCAGCAAACCCCGACAGACTGCTAATGAAAAACTGTTTTTT. The V and J genes are TRBV2 and TRBJ1-4; a weak D match, TRBD1 (5 bases). The CDR3 length is 15 residues. Germline values: CDR1 SNHLY, CDR2 FYNNEI. V shed 7 bases and J shed 3 bases, with 15 bases lying between them.

The CDR3 DNA reads TGTGCCAGCAGCTTTCAGGGGAGCAATCAGCCCCAGCATTTT. This translates into CASSFQGSNQPQHF. The genes are TRBV7-9 and TRBJ1-5, with a possible D match to TRBD1 (6 bases). The CDR3 is 14 residues long. V was trimmed by 3 bases and J by 1 base, leaving 7 bases between them. Germline V gives CDR1 SEHNR, CDR2 FQNEAQ (reference sequence).

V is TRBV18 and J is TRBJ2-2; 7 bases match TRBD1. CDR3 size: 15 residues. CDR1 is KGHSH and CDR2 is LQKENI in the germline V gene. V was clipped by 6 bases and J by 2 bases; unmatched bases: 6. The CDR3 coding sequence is TGTGCCAGCTCTGTACAGGGGCCCAACACCGGGGAGCTGTTTTTT. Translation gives CASSVQGPNTGELFF.